The 18 T cell receptor beta chains in this list originate from one sample, sequenced in a study of cytotoxic CD8 clonotypes in ibrutinib-treated CLL. Generated by immunoSEQ multiplex PCR, the TCRdb table keeps only in-frame clones and is missing some. The sample has approximately 160,000 clones, more than 70% seen once. The sequencing used PBMCs, collected at disease progression, from a patient treated with ibrutinib. The origin of the receptors is a human donor with chronic lymphocytic leukemia.

This clone was counted once. The chain recombines TRBV27 with TRBJ2-7; 8 bases fit TRBD1. This CDR3 comprises 14 residues. The germline gives CDR1 MNHEY, CDR2 SMNVEV (reference sequence). J lost 5 bases, V lost 2 bases, and 5 bases had no gene match. CDR3 DNA: TGTGCCAGCAGTTTAGCCAGGGGGCGAAACGAGCAGTACTTC. This encodes CASSLARGRNEQYF.

The chain joins TRBV9 to TRBJ1-4, with D uncertain. Trimming took off 4 bases at V and 4 bases at J, with 11 bases between the two ends. The CDR3 is made up of 14 amino acids. Germline V CDR1 and CDR2: SGDLS, YYNGEE. The CDR3: CASSLTRRNEKLFF. The CDR3 bases are TGTGCCAGCAGCCTTACCCGGCGTAATGAAAAACTGTTTTTT.

This clone was counted a single time. The rearrangement links TRBV7-8 to TRBJ1-1, with D possibly TRBD1 on 5 matching bases. V was clipped by 3 bases and J by 4 bases, with 12 bases between them. The CDR3 is made up of 14 amino acids. Germline lookup yields CDR1 SGHVS and CDR2 FQNEAQ. The CDR3 bases are TGTGCCAGCAGCTTCGGAGCAGGGAGCACTGAAGCTTTCTTT. Translation: CASSFGAGSTEAFF.

The rearrangement uses TRBV7-9 and TRBJ1-1; the D gene is possibly TRBD1 (6 bases). V lost 0 bases to trimming and J lost 0 bases, with 14 bases between them. Per the germline V gene, CDR1 is SEHNR and CDR2 is FQNEAQ (reference sequence). CDR3 length: 17 residues. CDR3 nucleotide sequence: TGTGCCAGCAGCTTAGCGGGCCACAGGGACATGAACACTGAAGCTTTCTTT. It is translated as CASSLAGHRDMNTEAFF.

In this sample, this clone turned up once. The J gene is TRBJ1-3, the V gene TRBV2, with D maybe TRBD1 (6 bases). Germline lookup yields CDR1 SNHLY and CDR2 FYNNEI. V shed 9 bases and J shed 2 bases, with 17 bases lying between them. This CDR3 spans 15 amino acids. The CDR3 protein is CASQGGRGPGNTIYF. In nucleotides, the CDR3 is TGTGCCAGTCAGGGAGGCCGGGGGCCTGGAAACACCATATATTTT.

The chain carries TRBV13 and TRBJ2-7; D is perhaps TRBD1 (6 bases). CDR3 length: 15 residues. Germline loops: CDR1 PRHDT, CDR2 FYEKMQ (reference sequence). Between the trimmed V and J ends, which lost 4 bases and 4 bases, there was a span of 17 bases. CDR3 bases: TGTGCCAGCAGCTCTCCCGGGACAAGGGAATACGAGCAGTACTTC. It yields the protein CASSSPGTREYEQYF.

The V call is TRBV19, the J call TRBJ1-3, with no clear D. The germline gives CDR1 LNHDA, CDR2 SQIVND (reference sequence). This CDR3 comprises 18 residues. Trimming took off 5 bases at V and 0 bases at J, with 20 bases between the two ends. For the CDR3, the DNA is TGTGCCAGTAGTTTAGCACCCCCGGCCCACTTCTCTGGAAACACCATATATTTT. It encodes CASSLAPPAHFSGNTIYF.

With regard to this clone: Other DNA sequences of this sample code for an identical CDR3. The rearrangement links TRBV7-2 to TRBJ2-7; 10 nucleotides line up with TRBD2. Trimming took 5 bases from V and 7 from J; bases not matched to a gene: 23. CDR1 and CDR2 from the germline V gene are SGHTA and FQGNSA. CDR3 length equals 19 residues. This CDR3 is CASSRSPLPSGGGIGEQYF. CDR3 DNA sequence: TGTGCCAGCAGCCGTAGTCCCCTTCCTAGCGGGGGAGGGATTGGGGAGCAGTACTTC.

CDR3 in amino acids: CATHRSVGDTQYF. The DNA of the CDR3 is TGTGCCACCCACAGGAGTGTCGGAGATACGCAGTATTTT. V is TRBV27 and J is TRBJ2-3, with a possible D match to TRBD1 (5 bases). This CDR3 spans 13 amino acids. The V and J ends lost 10 bases and 5 bases respectively, with 16 bases between them. Per the germline V gene, CDR1 is MNHEY and CDR2 is SMNVEV (reference sequence).

V usage is TRBV14 and J usage is TRBJ2-5; D perhaps matches TRBD2 (5 bases). The length of the CDR3 is 13 residues. V gave up 9 bases and J gave up 2 bases, with 13 bases separating them. Germline V gene lookup returns CDR1 SGHDN and CDR2 FVKESK. The CDR3 nucleotides are TGTGCCAGGGAGGACTCACCACAAGAGACCCAGTACTTC. Its protein product is CAREDSPQETQYF.

The chain recombines TRBV7-9 with TRBJ1-1, with 7 bases matching TRBD1. CDR1 is SEHNR, CDR2 FQNEAQ, per germline (reference sequence). The CDR3 covers 16 residues. V lost 2 bases, J lost 1 base, and 7 bases stayed unmatched. In DNA form, the CDR3 reads TGTGCCAGCAGCTTATTACCCGGGACAGAGAACACTGAAGCTTTCTTT. Translation: CASSLLPGTENTEAFF. Looking up the rest from reference TRBV7-9 and TRBJ1-1 gives the full variable domain: DTGVSQNPRHKITKRGQNVTFRCDPISEHNRLYWYRQTLGQGPEFLTYFQNEAQLEKSRLLSDRFSAERPKGSFSTLEIQRTEQGDSAMYLCASSLLPGTENTEAFFGQGTRLTVV.

This chain links TRBV7-9 with TRBJ1-1; a possible D gene is TRBD1 (5 bases). CDR1 is SEHNR and CDR2 is FQNEAQ in the germline V gene (reference sequence). Trimming stripped 5 bases from V and 4 bases from J, with 11 bases between. The CDR3 sequence is 13 residues long. The DNA for the CDR3 is TGTGCCAGCAGCCCGCAGGGAGGCACTGAAGCTTTCTTT. Protein: CASSPQGGTEAFF.

The V and J genes are TRBV28 and TRBJ1-1; D not resolved. This CDR3 region has 14 residues. Germline loops: CDR1 MDHEN, CDR2 SYDVKM. V was cut by 3 bases and J by 11 bases, with 19 bases left in between. Here the CDR3 DNA reads TGTGCCAGCAGTTTTGATCAAGTATCCCGCCCGGCTTTCTTT. Translated, it gives CASSFDQVSRPAFF.

This clone came up a few times. The chain links TRBV5-6 to TRBJ2-7; 7 bases are a match to TRBD2. The CDR3 sequence is 16 residues long. Germline V gives CDR1 SGHDT, CDR2 YYEEEE. The J segment lost 3 bases and the V segment lost 3 bases, leaving 12 bases of the junction unmatched. This chain's CDR3 is CASSWGPQRDLYEQYF. Written as DNA, the CDR3 is TGTGCCAGCAGCTGGGGCCCTCAGCGGGATCTCTACGAGCAGTACTTC.

The gene calls are TRBV7-2 and TRBJ1-2; D unresolved. The CDR3 is 16 amino acids. Between the trimmed V and J ends, which lost 4 bases and 4 bases, there was a span of 19 bases. CDR1 and CDR2 from the germline V gene are SGHTA and FQGNSA. CDR3: CASSSSRDRYTYGYTF. CDR3 nucleotide sequence: TGTGCCAGCAGCTCTAGCCGTGACCGATATACCTATGGCTACACCTTC.

J is TRBJ1-1 and V is TRBV4-2, with D perhaps TRBD1 (5 bases). This CDR3 region has 14 residues. Germline values: CDR1 LGHNA, CDR2 YNFKEQ. The V gene lost 2 bases and the J gene lost 5 bases, with 12 bases spanning the gap. This CDR3 reads CASSQRGGGTEAFF. The CDR3 coding sequence is TGTGCCAGCAGCCAAAGGGGAGGCGGAACTGAAGCTTTCTTT.

A remark on this clone: This clone may be a read error of a much larger clone one base away. Other DNA sequences in the sample encode the same CDR3. The CDR3 DNA reads as TGTGCCAGCAGTTACCAACCCCTCGGGGAGCAGTTCTTC. Translation: CASSYQPLGEQFF. The J gene is TRBJ2-1, the V gene TRBV6-5; no clear D gene. This CDR3 spans 13 amino acids. From germline, CDR1 is MNHEY and CDR2 SVGAGI. Trimming cost V 2 bases and J 10 bases, with 12 bases left between them.

V gene TRBV5-1 combines with J gene TRBJ1-4; weak D call: TRBD1 (5 bases). The CDR3 sequence is 15 residues long. Per germline, CDR1 SGHRS and CDR2 YFSETQ. Trimming took off 4 bases at V and 3 bases at J, with 13 bases between the two ends. CDR3 region: CASSARQISNEKLFF. DNA of the CDR3: TGCGCCAGCAGCGCAAGACAGATCTCTAATGAAAAACTGTTTTTT.